The 18 T cell receptor beta chains below all came from one sample that was sequenced in a study of CD8 T cells in Susac syndrome. After extraction with the RNeasy kit, about 0.45 to 1 ug of the RNA was reverse transcribed using random hexamers. Each CDR3 protein gets one entry after TCRdb re-called the immunoSEQ multiplex PCR reads with MiXCR. The sample lists approximately 140,000 distinct CDR3 sequences; approximately 96% were seen once. Sequences were obtained from CD4+ T cells from PBMCs. These receptors were taken from a human donor with multiple sclerosis.

The rearrangement joins TRBV27 to TRBJ1-5, with TRBD1 identical over 9 bases. The V and J ends lost 6 bases and 0 bases, in that order; junction bases with no gene match: 21. Germline V lookup: CDR1 MNHEY, CDR2 SMNVEV (reference sequence). The CDR3 is made up of 21 amino acids. Here the CDR3 reads CASSAKGRRDRESYSNQPQHF. The CDR3 DNA reads TGTGCCAGCAGCGCAAAAGGTCGACGGGACAGGGAAAGTTATAGCAATCAGCCCCAGCATTTT.

The chain links TRBV2 to TRBJ2-5; TRBD2 matches at 7 bases. The CDR3 length is 13 residues. With 7 bases clipped from V and 5 bases from J, the junction kept 7 bases outside the gene matches. Germline V gives CDR1 SNHLY, CDR2 FYNNEI. Here the CDR3 DNA reads TGTGCCAGCAACGCGGGAGCCCGGGAGACCCAGTACTTC. Translating gives CASNAGARETQYF.

This chain connects TRBV27 to TRBJ1-2; D gene ambiguous. V lost 6 bases and J lost 0, with 17 bases in between. The CDR3 is 16 residues long. CDR1 and CDR2 (germline): MNHEY, SMNVEV (reference sequence). This CDR3 is CASRFNTRSTNYGYTF. The CDR3 nucleotides read TGTGCCAGCAGGTTCAACACCCGCAGCACTAACTATGGCTACACCTTC.

V gene TRBV11-2 combines with J gene TRBJ1-3; D unresolved. Trimming left V 3 bases short and J 0 bases short, with 6 bases between. The germline V gene has CDR1 SGHAT and CDR2 FQNNGV. There are 14 residues in the CDR3. The CDR3 nucleotides are TGTGCCAGCAGCTTGACTCCCTCTGGAAACACCATATATTTT. Residues: CASSLTPSGNTIYF. The full variable domain, with the rest looked up from reference TRBV11-2 and TRBJ1-3, is EAGVAQSPRYKIIEKRQSVAFWCNPISGHATLYWYQQILGQGPKLLIQFQNNGVVDDSQLPKDRFSAERLKGVDSTLKIQPAKLEDSAVYLCASSLTPSGNTIYFGEGSWLTVV.

This chain uses TRBV20-1 with TRBJ2-2; D tentatively reads TRBD1 or TRBD2 (6 bases each). Germline V CDR1 and CDR2: DFQATT, SNEGSKA (reference sequence). This CDR3 has 14 amino acids. Trimming left V 3 bases short and J 2 bases short, with 10 bases between. CDR3 sequence: CSASPGANTGELFF. CDR3 DNA: TGCAGTGCTAGTCCGGGGGCCAACACCGGGGAGCTGTTTTTT.

This chain uses TRBV7-9 with TRBJ1-5, with 7 bases fitting TRBD1. Germline CDR1 and CDR2: SEHNR and FQNEAQ (reference sequence). The CDR3 has 15 amino acids. V shed 5 bases and J 3 bases; nucleotides not matched to a gene: 7. CDR3 residues: CASSEGGGYNQPQHF. The CDR3, as DNA: TGTGCCAGCAGCGAAGGGGGCGGATACAATCAGCCCCAGCATTTT.

The chain couples TRBV3-1 to TRBJ2-2; 8 bases map to TRBD1. Germline V lookup: CDR1 LGHDT, CDR2 YNNKEL (reference sequence). V gave up 2 bases and J gave up 6 bases; unmatched junction bases: 2. The length of the CDR3 is 14 residues. CDR3 sequence reads: CASSQRTGPGELFF. CDR3 coding DNA: TGTGCCAGCAGCCAACGGACAGGGCCCGGGGAGCTGTTTTTT. The complete variable domain, with remaining parts taken from reference TRBV3-1 and TRBJ2-2, reads DTAVSQTPKYLVTQMGNDKSIKCEQNLGHDTMYWYKQDSKKFLKIMFSYNNKELIINETVPNRFSPKSPDKAHLNLHINSLELGDSAVYFCASSQRTGPGELFFGEGSRLTVL.

The chain combines TRBV6-5 with TRBJ1-5, with a possible D match to TRBD1 (5 bases). The CDR3 spans 14 residues. Germline CDR1 reads MNHEY; CDR2 reads SVGAGI. V was cut by 5 bases and J by 0 bases, with 8 bases left in between. The CDR3: CASSHDSSNQPQHF. Written as DNA, the CDR3 is TGTGCCAGCAGTCACGACAGTAGCAATCAGCCCCAGCATTTT.

The chain has TRBV12-3 or TRBV12-4 and TRBJ2-7; D is uncertain. This CDR3 has 13 residues. V lost 1 base and J 3 bases, leaving 7 bases between the germline ends. CDR3 region: CASSLVVHYEQYF. Written as DNA, the CDR3 is TGTGCCAGCAGTTTAGTCGTTCACTACGAGCAGTACTTC.

The rearrangement joins TRBV20-1 to TRBJ2-7; 8 bases map to TRBD2. Per the germline V gene, CDR1 is DFQATT and CDR2 is SNEGSKA (reference sequence). The CDR3 totals 15 residues. V lost 6 bases and J lost 3; bases outside the gene matches: 13. CDR3 amino acids: CSAAPRGSGNYEQYF. The DNA for the CDR3 is TGCAGTGCCGCCCCCCGGGGTAGCGGGAACTACGAGCAGTACTTC.

J is TRBJ1-2 and V is TRBV28; TRBD1 matches 8 bases. CDR1 is MDHEN, CDR2 SYDVKM, per germline. V shed 4 bases and J 4 bases; nucleotides not matched to a gene: 8. This CDR3 is built from 15 residues. CDR3 protein: CASSSPRGLGYGYTF. DNA for the CDR3: TGTGCCAGCAGTTCCCCCAGGGGGCTGGGCTATGGCTACACCTTC.

The V and J genes are TRBV30 and TRBJ2-5; no reliable D call. The CDR3 consists of 14 residues. In germline, CDR1 is GTSNPN, CDR2 SVGIG (reference sequence). The ends were cut back, 4 bases at V and 6 bases at J, with 18 bases in the middle. The CDR3 nucleotides read TGTGCCTGGAACCCTCCAGGACCGGTAAAGACCCAGTACTTC. It encodes CAWNPPGPVKTQYF.

This rearrangement joins TRBV18 to TRBJ1-5; weak D call: TRBD1 (5 bases). The CDR3 length is 13 residues. Germline-derived CDR1 and CDR2 are KGHSH and LQKENI. The V gene lost 2 bases and the J gene lost 5 bases, with 7 bases spanning the gap. CDR3 sequence: CASSPTRDQPQHF. The CDR3 bases are TGTGCCAGCTCACCAACCAGGGATCAGCCCCAGCATTTT. Combining the CDR3 with reference TRBV18 and TRBJ1-5 gives the whole variable domain NAGVMQNPRHLVRRRGQEARLRCSPMKGHSHVYWYRQLPEEGLKFMVYLQKENIIDESGMPKERFSAEFPKEGPSILRIQQVVRGDSAAYFCASSPTRDQPQHFGDGTRLSIL.

This clonotype has a single count. The rearrangement joins TRBV5-1 to TRBJ1-2; TRBD1 matches at 9 bases. Germline V gene data show CDR1 as SGHRS and CDR2 as YFSETQ. CDR3 length: 17 residues. Losses at the gene ends were 3 bases for V and 2 bases for J; bases not matched to a gene: 11. CDR3 residues: CASSWGTGSQKNYGYTF. CDR3 DNA sequence: TGCGCCAGCAGCTGGGGGACAGGGTCCCAGAAAAACTATGGCTACACCTTC.

V usage is TRBV12-3 or TRBV12-4 and J usage is TRBJ2-7; no clear D. This CDR3 has 11 amino acids. V lost 7 bases to trimming and J lost 5 bases, with 9 bases between them. The CDR3 region is CASTPQNEQYF. In DNA form, the CDR3 reads TGTGCCAGCACCCCGCAAAACGAGCAGTACTTC.

This clonotype has only one observation. The J gene is TRBJ2-7, the V gene TRBV27; D ambiguous. This CDR3 is 14 amino acids long. From germline, CDR1 is MNHEY and CDR2 SMNVEV (reference sequence). Trimming stripped 6 bases from V and 4 bases from J, with 16 bases between. In DNA form, the CDR3 reads TGTGCCAGCAGCCCAGCCAGTAGGGATTACGAGCAGTACTTC. Translated, it gives CASSPASRDYEQYF.

As DNA, the CDR3 is TGTGCCAGCAGTGAATGGAGTGGCTCTTCGTACACAGATACGCAGTATTTT. Its protein product is CASSEWSGSSYTDTQYF. The gene calls are TRBV25-1 and TRBJ2-3; D ambiguous. Trimming took off 1 base at V and 2 bases at J, with 16 bases between the two ends. The CDR3 is 17 amino acids. Per germline, CDR1 MGHDK and CDR2 SYGVNS.

The gene calls are TRBV7-2 and TRBJ1-5; D unresolved. The ends were cut back, 3 bases at V and 1 base at J, with 4 bases in the middle. Germline CDR1 reads SGHTA; CDR2 reads FQGNSA. The CDR3 contains 13 residues. The CDR3: CASSFQSNQPQHF. As DNA, the CDR3 is TGTGCCAGCAGCTTCCAGAGCAATCAGCCCCAGCATTTT. Looking up the rest from reference TRBV7-2 and TRBJ1-5 gives the full variable domain: GAGVSQSPSNKVTEKGKDVELRCDPISGHTALYWYRQSLGQGLEFLIYFQGNSAPDKSGLPSDRFSAERTGGSVSTLTIQRTQQEDSAVYLCASSFQSNQPQHFGDGTRLSIL.